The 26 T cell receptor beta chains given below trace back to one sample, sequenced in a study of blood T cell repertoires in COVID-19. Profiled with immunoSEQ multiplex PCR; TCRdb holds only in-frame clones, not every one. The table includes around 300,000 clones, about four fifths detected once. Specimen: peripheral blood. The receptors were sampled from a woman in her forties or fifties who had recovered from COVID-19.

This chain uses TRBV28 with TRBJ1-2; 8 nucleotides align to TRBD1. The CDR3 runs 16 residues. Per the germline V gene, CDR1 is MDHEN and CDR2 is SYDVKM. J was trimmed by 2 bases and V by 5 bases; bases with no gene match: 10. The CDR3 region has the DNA TGTGCCAGCAGTCCCCGGACAGGGTATTGGAACTATGGCTACACCTTC. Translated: CASSPRTGYWNYGYTF.

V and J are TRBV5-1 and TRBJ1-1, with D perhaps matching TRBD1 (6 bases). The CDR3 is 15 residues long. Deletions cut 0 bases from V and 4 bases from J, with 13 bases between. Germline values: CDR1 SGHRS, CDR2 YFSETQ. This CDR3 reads CASSLDPGVGTEAFF. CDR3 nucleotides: TGCGCCAGCAGCTTGGATCCAGGGGTCGGCACTGAAGCTTTCTTT.

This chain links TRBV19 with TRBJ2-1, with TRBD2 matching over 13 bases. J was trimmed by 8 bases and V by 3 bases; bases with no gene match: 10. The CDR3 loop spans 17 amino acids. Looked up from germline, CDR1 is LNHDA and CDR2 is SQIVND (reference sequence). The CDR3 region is CASSMRLAGGRGDEQFF. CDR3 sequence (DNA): TGTGCCAGTAGTATGAGACTAGCGGGAGGCCGGGGGGATGAGCAGTTCTTC.

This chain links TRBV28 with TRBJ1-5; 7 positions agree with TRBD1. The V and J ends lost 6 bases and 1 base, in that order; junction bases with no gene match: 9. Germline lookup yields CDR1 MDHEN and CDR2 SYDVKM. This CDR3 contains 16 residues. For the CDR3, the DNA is TGTGCCAGCAGCCAAGACAGGGATCGGAGCAATCAGCCCCAGCATTTT. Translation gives CASSQDRDRSNQPQHF.

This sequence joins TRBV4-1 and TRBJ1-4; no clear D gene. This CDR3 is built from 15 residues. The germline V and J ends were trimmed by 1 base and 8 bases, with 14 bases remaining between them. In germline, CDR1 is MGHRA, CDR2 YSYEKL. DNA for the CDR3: TGCGCCAGCAGCCAAGCGACTATAGGTGGGGAAAAACTGTTTTTT. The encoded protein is CASSQATIGGEKLFF.

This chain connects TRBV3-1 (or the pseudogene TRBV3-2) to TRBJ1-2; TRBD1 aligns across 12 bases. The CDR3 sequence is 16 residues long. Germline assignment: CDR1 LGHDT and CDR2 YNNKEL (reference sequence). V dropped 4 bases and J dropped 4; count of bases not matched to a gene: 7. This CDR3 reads CASSPGTGGASYGYTF. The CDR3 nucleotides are TGTGCCAGCAGCCCCGGGACAGGGGGCGCGAGCTATGGCTACACCTTC.

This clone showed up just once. CDR3 amino acids: CASSGLGSRTDTQYF. CDR3 nucleotides: TGTGCCAGCAGTGGTCTCGGGAGTAGGACAGATACGCAGTATTTT. The rearrangement joins TRBV2 to TRBJ2-3; D might be TRBD2 (6 bases). The V and J ends lost 4 bases and 3 bases respectively, with 14 bases between them. This CDR3 contains 15 residues. CDR1 is SNHLY, CDR2 FYNNEI, per germline.

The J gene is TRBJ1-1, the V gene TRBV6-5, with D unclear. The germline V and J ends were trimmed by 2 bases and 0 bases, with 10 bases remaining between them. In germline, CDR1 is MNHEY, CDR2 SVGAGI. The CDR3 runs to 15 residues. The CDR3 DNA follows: TGTGCCAGCAGTTACGCCCAGGCCTTGAACACTGAAGCTTTCTTT. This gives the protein CASSYAQALNTEAFF.

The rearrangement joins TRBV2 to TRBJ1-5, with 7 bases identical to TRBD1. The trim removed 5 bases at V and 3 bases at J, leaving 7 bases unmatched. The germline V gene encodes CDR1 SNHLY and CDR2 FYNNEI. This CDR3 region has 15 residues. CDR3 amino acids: CASSPGQDSNQPQHF. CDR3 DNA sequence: TGTGCCAGCAGTCCAGGACAGGACTCCAATCAGCCCCAGCATTTT. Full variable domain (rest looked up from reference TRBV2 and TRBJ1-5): EPEVTQTPSHQVTQMGQEVILRCVPISNHLYFYWYRQILGQKVEFLVSFYNNEISEKSEIFDDQFSVERPDGSNFTLKIRSTKLEDSAMYFCASSPGQDSNQPQHFGDGTRLSIL.

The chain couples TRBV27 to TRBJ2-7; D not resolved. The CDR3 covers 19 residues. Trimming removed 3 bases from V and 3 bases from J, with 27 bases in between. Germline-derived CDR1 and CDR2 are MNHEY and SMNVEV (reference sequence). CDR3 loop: CASSFLSEWSPLKFYEQYF. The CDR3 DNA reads TGTGCCAGCAGTTTCTTATCCGAGTGGAGTCCGCTGAAGTTCTACGAGCAGTACTTC.

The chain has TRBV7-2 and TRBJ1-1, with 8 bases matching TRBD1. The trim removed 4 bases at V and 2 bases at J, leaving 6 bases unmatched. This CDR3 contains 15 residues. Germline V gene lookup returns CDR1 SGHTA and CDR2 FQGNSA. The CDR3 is CASSSRGTGNTEAFF. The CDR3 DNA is TGTGCCAGCAGCTCGCGAGGGACAGGAAACACTGAAGCTTTCTTT.

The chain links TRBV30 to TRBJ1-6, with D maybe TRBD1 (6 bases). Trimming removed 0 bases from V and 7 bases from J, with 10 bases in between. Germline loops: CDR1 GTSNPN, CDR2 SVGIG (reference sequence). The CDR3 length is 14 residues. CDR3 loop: CAWSVVQGNSPLHF. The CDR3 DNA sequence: TGTGCCTGGAGTGTAGTGCAGGGGAATTCACCCCTCCACTTT.

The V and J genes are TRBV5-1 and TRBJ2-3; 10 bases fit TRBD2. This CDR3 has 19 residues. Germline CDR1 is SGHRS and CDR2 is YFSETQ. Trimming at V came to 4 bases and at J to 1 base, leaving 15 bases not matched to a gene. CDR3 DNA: TGCGCCAGCAGCCGATCAGCGGGGGGGCCTGTTTCGGGCACAGATACGCAGTATTTT. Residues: CASSRSAGGPVSGTDTQYF.

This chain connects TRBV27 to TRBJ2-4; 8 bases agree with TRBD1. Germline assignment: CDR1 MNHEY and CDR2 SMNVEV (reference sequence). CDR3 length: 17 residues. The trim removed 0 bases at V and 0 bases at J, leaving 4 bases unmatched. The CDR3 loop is CASSLSGTGQAKNIQYF. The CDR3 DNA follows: TGTGCCAGCAGTTTATCGGGGACAGGCCAAGCCAAAAACATTCAGTACTTC.

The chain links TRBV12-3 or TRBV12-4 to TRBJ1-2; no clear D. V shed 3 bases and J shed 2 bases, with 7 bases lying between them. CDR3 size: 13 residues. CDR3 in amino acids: CASSLVQNYGYTF. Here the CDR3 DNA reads TGTGCCAGCAGTTTGGTACAGAACTATGGCTACACCTTC.

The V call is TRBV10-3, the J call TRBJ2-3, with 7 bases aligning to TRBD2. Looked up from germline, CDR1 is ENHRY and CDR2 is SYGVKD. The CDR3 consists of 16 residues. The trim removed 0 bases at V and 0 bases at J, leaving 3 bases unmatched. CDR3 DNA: TGTGCCATCAGTGAGTCGGGCGGGGGAAGCACAGATACGCAGTATTTT. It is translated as CAISESGGGSTDTQYF.

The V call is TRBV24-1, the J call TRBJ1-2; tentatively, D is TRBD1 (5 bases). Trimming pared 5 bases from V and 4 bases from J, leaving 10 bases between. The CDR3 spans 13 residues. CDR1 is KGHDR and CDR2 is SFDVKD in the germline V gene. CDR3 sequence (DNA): TGTGCCACCAGTGGGCAGGGATTCTATGGCTACACCTTC. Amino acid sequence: CATSGQGFYGYTF.

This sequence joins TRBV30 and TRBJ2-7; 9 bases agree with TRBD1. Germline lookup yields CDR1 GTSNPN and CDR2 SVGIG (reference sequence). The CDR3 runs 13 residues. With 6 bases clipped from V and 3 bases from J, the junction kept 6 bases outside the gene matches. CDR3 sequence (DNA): TGTGCCTGTCCGGGACAGGGACTCTACGAGCAGTACTTC. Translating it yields CACPGQGLYEQYF.

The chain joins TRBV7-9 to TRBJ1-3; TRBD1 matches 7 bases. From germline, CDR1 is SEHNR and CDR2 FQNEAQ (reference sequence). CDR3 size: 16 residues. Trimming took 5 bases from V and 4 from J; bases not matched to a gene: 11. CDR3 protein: CASSLVTGTEGNTIYF. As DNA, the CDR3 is TGTGCCAGCAGCCTCGTCACCGGGACAGAAGGAAACACCATATATTTT.

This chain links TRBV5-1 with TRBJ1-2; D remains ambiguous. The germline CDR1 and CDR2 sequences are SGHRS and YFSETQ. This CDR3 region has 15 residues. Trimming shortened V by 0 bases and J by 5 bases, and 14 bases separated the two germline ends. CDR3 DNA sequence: TGCGCCAGCAGCTTGGAGGCGGCCAGAGGGTATGGCTACACCTTC. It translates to CASSLEAARGYGYTF.

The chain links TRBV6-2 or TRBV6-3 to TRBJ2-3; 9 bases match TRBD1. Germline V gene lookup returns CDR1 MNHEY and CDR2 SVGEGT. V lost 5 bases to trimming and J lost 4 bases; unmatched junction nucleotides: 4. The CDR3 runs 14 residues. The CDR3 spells CASSDGQGPDTQYF. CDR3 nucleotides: TGTGCCAGCAGTGACGGACAGGGGCCAGATACGCAGTATTTT.

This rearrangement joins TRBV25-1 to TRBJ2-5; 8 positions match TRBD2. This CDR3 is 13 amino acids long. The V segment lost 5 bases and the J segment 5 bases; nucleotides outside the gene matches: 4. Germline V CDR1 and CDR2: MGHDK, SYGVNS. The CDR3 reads CASSFAGGETQYF. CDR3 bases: TGTGCCAGCAGTTTCGCGGGAGGTGAGACCCAGTACTTC.

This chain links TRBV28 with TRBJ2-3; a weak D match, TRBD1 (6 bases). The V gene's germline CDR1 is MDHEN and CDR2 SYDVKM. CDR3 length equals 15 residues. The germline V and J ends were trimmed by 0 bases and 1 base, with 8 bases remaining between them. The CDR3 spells CASSLWGHGTDTQYF. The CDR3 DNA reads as TGTGCCAGCAGTTTATGGGGACACGGCACAGATACGCAGTATTTT.

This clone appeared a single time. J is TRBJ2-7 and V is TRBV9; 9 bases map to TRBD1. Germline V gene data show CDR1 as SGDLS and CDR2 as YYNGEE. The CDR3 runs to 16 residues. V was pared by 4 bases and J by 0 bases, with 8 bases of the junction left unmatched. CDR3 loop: CASSPRDRVSSYEQYF. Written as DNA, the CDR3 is TGTGCCAGCAGCCCCCGGGACAGGGTTAGCTCCTACGAGCAGTACTTC.

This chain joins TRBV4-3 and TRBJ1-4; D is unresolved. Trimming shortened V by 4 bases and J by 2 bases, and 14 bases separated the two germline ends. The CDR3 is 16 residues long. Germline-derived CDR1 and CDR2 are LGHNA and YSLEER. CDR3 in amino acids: CASSPDTALTNEKLFF. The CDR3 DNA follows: TGCGCCAGCAGCCCCGACACGGCGCTTACTAATGAAAAACTGTTTTTT.

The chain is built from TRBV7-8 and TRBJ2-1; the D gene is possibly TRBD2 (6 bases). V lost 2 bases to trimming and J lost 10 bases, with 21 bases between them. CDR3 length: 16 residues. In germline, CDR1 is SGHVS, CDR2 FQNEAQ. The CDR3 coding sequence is TGTGCCAGCAGCTTACCGACTAGATCAAAGGTTAGCGAGCAGTTCTTC. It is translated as CASSLPTRSKVSEQFF. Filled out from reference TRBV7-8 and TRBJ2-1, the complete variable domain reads GAGVSQSPRYKVAKRGQDVALRCDPISGHVSLFWYQQALGQGPEFLTYFQNEAQLDKSGLPSDRFFAERPEGSVSTLKIQRTQQEDSAVYLCASSLPTRSKVSEQFFGPGTRLTVL.